This TCR beta chain was retrieved from a study of graft-versus-host responses after intestinal transplantation. The assay was immunoSEQ multiplex PCR, and TCRdb's table has in-frame clones only and misses some. The sample lists more than 55,000 clones; about 87% were seen once. General study findings and limits: Declining HvG levels early post-transplant were linked to peak circulating GvH clone levels. The recipient marrow held GvH clones, and some of them showed up first in ileum or blood. High graft-versus-host to host-versus-graft clonal ratios were found in allografts of patients who had graft-donor T cell macrochimerism.

Germline V gene lookup returns CDR1 SNHLY and CDR2 FYNNEI. The CDR3 is made up of 13 amino acids. Trimming shortened V by 8 bases and J by 3 bases, and 13 bases separated the two germline ends. With respect to this clone: Its specificity is unknown.

The sequencing used PBMCs, collected 26 days after transplant. The chain uses TRBV2 and TRBJ1-2; no clear D. The clonotype originates from a human patient who received an intestinal transplant, so some T cells may come from the graft donor. CDR3 region: CASGGSGDYGYTF. In nucleotides, the CDR3 is TGTGCCAGCGGAGGGAGTGGGGACTATGGCTACACCTTC. Looking up the rest from reference TRBV2 and TRBJ1-2 gives the full variable domain: EPEVTQTPSHQVTQMGQEVILRCVPISNHLYFYWYRQILGQKVEFLVSFYNNEISEKSEIFDDQFSVERPDGSNFTLKIRSTKLEDSAMYFCASGGSGDYGYTFGSGTRLTVV.